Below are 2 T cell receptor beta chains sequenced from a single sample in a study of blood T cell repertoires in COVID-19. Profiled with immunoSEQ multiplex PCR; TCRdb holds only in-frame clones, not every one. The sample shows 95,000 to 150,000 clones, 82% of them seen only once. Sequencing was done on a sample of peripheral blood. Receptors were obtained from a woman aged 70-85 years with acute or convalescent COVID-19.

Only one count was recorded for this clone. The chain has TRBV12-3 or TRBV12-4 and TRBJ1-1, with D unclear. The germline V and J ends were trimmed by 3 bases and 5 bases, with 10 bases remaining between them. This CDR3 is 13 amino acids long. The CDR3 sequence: CASSFEGWTEAFF. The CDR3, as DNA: TGTGCCAGCAGTTTTGAGGGATGGACTGAAGCTTTCTTT.

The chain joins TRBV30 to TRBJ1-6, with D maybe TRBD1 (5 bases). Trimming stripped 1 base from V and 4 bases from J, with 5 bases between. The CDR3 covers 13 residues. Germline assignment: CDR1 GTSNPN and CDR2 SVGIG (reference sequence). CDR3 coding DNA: TGTGCCTGGAGTGGACAGTATAATTCACCCCTCCACTTT. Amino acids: CAWSGQYNSPLHF.